This T cell receptor (beta chain) came from a study of shared clonotypes between healthy human individuals. Across the whole study: Per donor, three plates held CD4 naive cells, three held CD4 memory, two held CD8 naive and one held CD8 memory.

Here immunoSEQ multiplex PCR was the method, and the copy in TCRdb shows in-frame clones only, minus some. The sample includes over 1.4 million clones, roughly 96% of them seen just once. Study findings and constraints: Naive CD4 clonotype sharing across four donors was 4% to 5.5%.

As concerns this clone: Its antigen remains unknown.

The clonotype comes from a man aged 30 to 45 in good health. What was sequenced was naive CD4+ T cells sorted from blood. Sample subset: CD45RA+ positively selected.

CDR3 region: CASSSETGIGELFF. The CDR3 bases are TGTGCCAGCAGTTCAGAGACAGGGATCGGGGAGCTGTTTTTT. The chain is built from TRBV6-5 and TRBJ2-2; 7 nucleotides match TRBD1. Germline CDR1 and CDR2: MNHEY and SVGAGI. Losses at the gene ends were 4 bases for V and 7 bases for J; bases not matched to a gene: 6. This CDR3 is 14 amino acids long.